These 19 T cell receptor beta chains were sequenced from one sample in a study of glioma-infiltrating T cells. The iRepertoire nested amplicon-rescue multiplex PCR amplified TCR alpha and beta CDR3s from RNA. TCRdb analysed the multiplex PCR reads with MiXCR anew, one entry per CDR3 protein. The data show about 190,000 distinct CDR3 sequences, with over 25% seen just once and roughly 21% held by the top ten. Sequencing was carried out using glioma tissue, nonneoplastic brain tissue, or PBMCs (not recorded which). The receptors were gathered from a human donor with low-grade glioma or glioblastoma, undergoing nonglioma brain surgery, or in good health (not recorded which).

This chain uses TRBV7-2 with TRBJ1-5; 10 bases agree with TRBD1. Germline CDR1 SGHTA, CDR2 FQGNSA. With V trimmed by 5 bases and J by 6 bases, 13 bases remained unmatched. This CDR3 has 17 residues. As DNA, the CDR3 is TGTGCCAGCAGCGTCTTACCGGGACAGGGGATTGGTCAGCCCCAGCATTTT. Amino acids: CASSVLPGQGIGQPQHF.

About this clonotype: It may be a read error: a sequence one base away is much more abundant. The chain joins TRBV29-1 to TRBJ1-1, with 7 bases matching TRBD1. Germline V gene sequence: CDR1 SQVTM, CDR2 ANQGSEA. Germline trimming cut 8 bases from V and 4 bases from J; bases unmatched to any gene: 13. CDR3 length: 14 amino acids. CDR3 coding DNA: TGCAGCATCGACCGACAGGGAGGGGGCACTGAAGCTTTCTTT. Protein sequence: CSIDRQGGGTEAFF.

The genes are TRBV29-1 and TRBJ2-1, with 9 bases that match TRBD1. Germline assignment: CDR1 SQVTM and CDR2 ANQGSEA. V dropped 5 bases and J dropped 3; count of bases not matched to a gene: 5. CDR3 size: 14 residues. CDR3 nucleotides: TGCAGCGTTATCTGGGACAGGGTCTACAATGAGCAGTTCTTC. It yields the protein CSVIWDRVYNEQFF.

This clonotype was seen a handful of times. The rearrangement uses TRBV7-3 and TRBJ2-3; TRBD1 is a possible D gene (5 bases). The CDR3 is 14 amino acids. V was trimmed by 1 base and J by 5 bases, leaving 10 bases between them. Germline assignment: CDR1 SGHTA and CDR2 FQGTGA. CDR3 sequence: CASSLISRGDTQYF. DNA of the CDR3: TGTGCCAGCAGCTTAATTTCTAGGGGAGATACGCAGTATTTT.

This clonotype occurred many times. V and J are TRBV7-2 and TRBJ2-7, with no clear D. This CDR3 has 13 residues. In germline, CDR1 is SGHTA, CDR2 FQGNSA. V gave up 7 bases and J gave up 5 bases, with 15 bases separating them. The CDR3 is CASTNSGFHEQYF. The CDR3 DNA sequence: TGTGCCAGCACCAACTCGGGCTTTCACGAGCAGTACTTC.

This clonotype came up many times. This chain joins TRBV20-1 and TRBJ2-3; D is uncertain. The V end was cut by 6 bases, the J end by 1 base, with 11 bases between. CDR1 is DFQATT and CDR2 is SNEGSKA in the germline V gene (reference sequence). The CDR3 loop spans 13 amino acids. CDR3 sequence (DNA): TGCAGTGCCCGCCTCCCCGGCACAGATACGCAGTATTTT. Translated, it gives CSARLPGTDTQYF.

Comments on this clonotype: The CDR3 end shows no conserved phenylalanine or tryptophan, and so a read error is likely. The chain carries TRBV6-6 and TRBJ1-5, with 7 bases aligning to TRBD1. Germline V gives CDR1 MNHNY, CDR2 SVGAGI (reference sequence). The CDR3 extends over 16 amino acids. CDR3 in amino acids: CASSYGPGGSNKPQHV. The CDR3 region has the DNA TGTGCCAGCAGTTACGGCCCAGGGGGGAGCAATAAGCCCCAGCATGTT.

The chain links TRBV14 to TRBJ1-2; tentative D call: TRBD1 (6 bases). CDR1 is SGHDN and CDR2 is FVKESK in the germline V gene. The CDR3 runs 15 residues. The V end lost 1 base, the J end lost 5 bases, and 14 bases lay between the germline ends. This CDR3 is CASSQVTQGQYGYTF. The CDR3 DNA follows: TGTGCCAGCAGCCAAGTAACACAGGGCCAGTATGGCTACACCTTC.

This chain connects TRBV10-3 to TRBJ2-1, with D uncertain. The CDR3 length is 15 residues. Per germline, CDR1 ENHRY and CDR2 SYGVKD. The V and J ends lost 2 bases and 1 base respectively, with 9 bases between them. The CDR3 sequence is CAISEPGGSYNEQFF. CDR3 bases: TGTGCCATCAGTGAGCCCGGTGGATCCTACAATGAGCAGTTCTTC.

The CDR3 DNA reads as TGTGCCAGTAGTATGGAGGGGGTGGGCGAGCAGTACTTC. Translated: CASSMEGVGEQYF. The chain uses TRBV19 and TRBJ2-7, with D possibly called TRBD1 or TRBD2 (6 bases each). This CDR3 is 13 amino acids long. Germline V gene data show CDR1 as LNHDA and CDR2 as SQIVND (reference sequence). The V end lost 3 bases, the J end lost 6 bases, and 12 bases lay between the germline ends.

There are many counts of this clonotype. The chain employs TRBV4-1 and TRBJ2-3; 7 bases agree with TRBD2. The CDR3 has 15 amino acids. The junction had 12 bases not matched to a gene; V was cut back by 2 bases and J by 10 bases. Germline V gene sequence: CDR1 MGHRA, CDR2 YSYEKL. CDR3 region: CASSQTSPGGGSQYF. The CDR3 nucleotides read TGCGCCAGCAGCCAAACTTCTCCTGGGGGGGGTTCGCAGTATTTT.

In the case of this clonotype: Given a much more abundant clone one base away, this may be a read error. This chain links TRBV7-2 with TRBJ2-7; TRBD1 agrees at 7 bases. Germline V gene data show CDR1 as SGHTA and CDR2 as FQGNSA. V shed 5 bases, J shed 3 bases, and the junction held 10 bases outside the gene matches. There are 15 residues in the CDR3. CDR3: CASSPNSQGYYEQYF. In DNA, the CDR3 is TGTGCCAGCAGCCCTAACTCACAGGGGTACTACGAGCAGTACTTC. Full variable domain (remainder filled in from reference TRBV7-2 and TRBJ2-7): GAGVSQSPSNKVTEKGKDVELRCDPISGHTALYWYRQSLGQGLEFLIYFQGNSAPDKSGLPSDRFSAERTGGSVSTLTIQRTQQEDSAVYLCASSPNSQGYYEQYFGPGTRLTVT.

The chain is built from TRBV28 and TRBJ1-1; weak D call: TRBD1 (6 bases). Germline CDR1 reads MDHEN; CDR2 reads SYDVKM. Trimming removed 7 bases from V and 3 bases from J, with 12 bases in between. This CDR3 contains 13 residues. CDR3 coding DNA: TGTGCCAGCAAGGGCAGGGGCGACACTGAAGCTTTCTTT. Protein: CASKGRGDTEAFF.

In regard to this clonotype: Possible read error: a much larger clone is one base away. CDR3 nucleotide sequence: TGTGCCAGCTCACCGGGGCCAAGGGCCGGCTATGGCTACACCTTC. Residues: CASSPGPRAGYGYTF. The J gene is TRBJ1-2, the V gene TRBV18, with a tentative D call TRBD1 (5 bases). The CDR3 extends over 15 amino acids. Germline V gene lookup returns CDR1 KGHSH and CDR2 LQKENI. V shed 3 bases and J shed 4 bases, with 15 bases lying between them.

This clonotype appeared a few times. J is TRBJ2-3 and V is TRBV6-1, with 10 nucleotides matching TRBD2. Trimming removed 6 bases from V and 0 bases from J; junction bases left unmatched: 3. CDR1 MNHNS and CDR2 SASEGT come from the germline V gene. This CDR3 region has 15 residues. The CDR3 DNA reads as TGTGCCAGCAGACAACTAGCGGGAAGCACAGATACGCAGTATTTT. It encodes CASRQLAGSTDTQYF.

This clonotype showed up many times. V and J are TRBV25-1 and TRBJ1-1; D remains unclear. CDR1 is MGHDK and CDR2 is SYGVNS in the germline V gene. Trimming took off 6 bases at V and 7 bases at J, with 15 bases between the two ends. The CDR3 has 13 amino acids. CDR3 in DNA: TGTGCCAGCAGAGGTCGGGGTATCGGTGAAGCTTTCTTT. This translates into CASRGRGIGEAFF.

This clonotype was seen repeatedly, ten times or more. V gene TRBV4-3 combines with J gene TRBJ2-2; TRBD2 aligns across 10 bases. This CDR3 spans 16 amino acids. Germline trimming cut 1 base from V and 6 bases from J; bases unmatched to any gene: 5. Germline V gives CDR1 LGHNA, CDR2 YSLEER. The CDR3 loop reads CASSQGALAGAGELFF. The CDR3 nucleotides read TGCGCCAGCAGCCAAGGAGCCCTAGCGGGAGCCGGGGAGCTGTTTTTT.

This clonotype appeared a few times. This chain links TRBV5-4 with TRBJ1-6; 9 bases are shared with TRBD1. From germline, CDR1 is SGHNT and CDR2 YYREEE (reference sequence). There are 14 residues in the CDR3. V trimming: 2 bases; J trimming: 9 bases; junction bases outside the gene matches: 3. The CDR3 loop is CASSFGTGSSPLHF. The CDR3 DNA follows: TGTGCCAGCAGCTTCGGGACAGGGAGTTCACCCCTCCACTTT.

CDR3 DNA sequence: TGTGCCAGCAGCTTAGACATTGGCGGACAGGGCACAGATACGCAGTATTTT. The encoded protein is CASSLDIGGQGTDTQYF. This rearrangement joins TRBV7-9 to TRBJ2-3; 7 bases line up with TRBD1. This CDR3 region has 17 residues. V gave up 1 base and J gave up 1 base; unmatched junction bases: 8. Looked up from germline, CDR1 is SEHNR and CDR2 is FQNEAQ (reference sequence).